The 23 T cell receptor beta chains listed next were all sequenced from one sample in a study of T-cell memory formation after mild COVID-19. Each CDR3 protein gets one entry after TCRdb re-called the 5' RACE reads with MiXCR. The repertoire includes about 260,000 distinct CDR3 sequences, approximately 8.4% of them detected once, and approximately 23% sits in the top ten. Sequencing used PBMCs or a T cell subset sorted from them (not recorded which). These TCRs come from a man younger than 35 who had mild COVID-19 (a few samples of this study predate the infection). Cell type and time point are not known.

The rearrangement uses TRBV4-2 and TRBJ1-4, with TRBD1 matching 9 bases. The V and J ends lost 3 bases and 5 bases, in that order; junction bases with no gene match: 4. Germline V gene data show CDR1 as LGHNA and CDR2 as YNFKEQ. This CDR3 spans 15 amino acids. The CDR3 reads CASSHGGQGNEKLFF. As DNA, the CDR3 is TGTGCCAGCAGCCACGGAGGACAGGGGAATGAAAAACTGTTTTTT.

In DNA, the CDR3 is TGTGCCAGCAGTCTTAGTAGTAGCGGGGGATACACAGATACGCAGTATTTT. Translation gives CASSLSSSGGYTDTQYF. This chain connects TRBV28 to TRBJ2-3; 9 positions match TRBD2. The CDR3 runs 17 residues. V gave up 5 bases and J gave up 2 bases; unmatched junction bases: 11. Looked up from germline, CDR1 is MDHEN and CDR2 is SYDVKM.

This clonotype appeared a few times. The CDR3 region has the DNA TGTGCCAGCAGACCCCCCGACAGGGGCATCTCCGGGGAGCTGTTTTTT. It is translated as CASRPPDRGISGELFF. The V and J genes are TRBV6-5 and TRBJ2-2; 8 bases map to TRBD1. The V and J ends lost 6 bases and 6 bases, in that order; junction bases with no gene match: 12. The V gene's germline CDR1 is MNHEY and CDR2 SVGAGI. CDR3 size: 16 residues.

The rearrangement links TRBV11-1 to TRBJ1-2; a weak D match, TRBD1 (6 bases). The ends were cut back, 3 bases at V and 6 bases at J, with 11 bases in the middle. The CDR3 contains 13 residues. CDR1 and CDR2 (germline): SGHAT, FQDESV (reference sequence). The CDR3 DNA sequence: TGTGCCAGCAGCTTCCGGGGGGCGAATGGCTACACCTTC. Its protein product is CASSFRGANGYTF.

This clonotype was recorded many times. This chain joins TRBV7-2 and TRBJ1-4; D call uncertain. Germline CDR1 reads SGHTA; CDR2 reads FQGNSA. V dropped 2 bases and J dropped 0 bases, with 1 base sitting between them. The CDR3 length is 13 residues. The CDR3 coding sequence is TGTGCCAGCAGCTTACCAACTAATGAAAAACTGTTTTTT. It encodes CASSLPTNEKLFF. Full variable domain (rest looked up from reference TRBV7-2 and TRBJ1-4): GAGVSQSPSNKVTEKGKDVELRCDPISGHTALYWYRQSLGQGLEFLIYFQGNSAPDKSGLPSDRFSAERTGGSVSTLTIQRTQQEDSAVYLCASSLPTNEKLFFGSGTQLSVL.

This clonotype has just a few counts. The rearrangement uses TRBV15 and TRBJ1-5; no reliable D call. This CDR3 is built from 15 residues. Germline CDR1 reads LNHNV; CDR2 reads YYDKDF (reference sequence). V lost 1 base and J lost 0, with 7 bases in between. DNA of the CDR3: TGTGCCACCAGCAGAGTAGACGCTAGCAATCAGCCCCAGCATTTT. Its protein product is CATSRVDASNQPQHF.

CDR3 sequence: CASSGQVGNQPQHF. CDR3 DNA: TGTGCCAGCAGTGGACAGGTGGGCAATCAGCCCCAGCATTTT. The chain uses TRBV2 and TRBJ1-5; D possibly corresponds to TRBD1 (6 bases). The germline gives CDR1 SNHLY, CDR2 FYNNEI. The CDR3 runs 14 residues. V lost 4 bases and J 2 bases, leaving 9 bases between the germline ends.

V is TRBV7-2 and J is TRBJ2-3, with TRBD2 matching 11 bases. The CDR3 totals 15 residues. In germline, CDR1 is SGHTA, CDR2 FQGNSA. Germline trimming cut 5 bases from V and 7 bases from J; bases unmatched to any gene: 8. This chain's CDR3 is CASSRGLAGPYTQYF. The CDR3 DNA is TGTGCCAGCAGCCGAGGACTAGCGGGCCCATATACGCAGTATTTT. The full variable domain, rest sourced from reference TRBV7-2 and TRBJ2-3, is GAGVSQSPSNKVTEKGKDVELRCDPISGHTALYWYRQSLGQGLEFLIYFQGNSAPDKSGLPSDRFSAERTGGSVSTLTIQRTQQEDSAVYLCASSRGLAGPYTQYFGPGTRLTVL.

This chain connects TRBV28 to TRBJ1-5; possibly TRBD1 for D (6 bases). V was trimmed by 2 bases and J by 7 bases, leaving 12 bases between them. Germline loops: CDR1 MDHEN, CDR2 SYDVKM. This CDR3 region has 14 residues. The CDR3 DNA follows: TGTGCCAGCAGTTTACATACAGGGAACCAGCCCCAGCATTTT. Residues: CASSLHTGNQPQHF.

This clonotype showed up just a few times. This chain connects TRBV6-6 to TRBJ1-1, with D perhaps matching TRBD1 (6 bases). The CDR3 length is 14 residues. Germline-derived CDR1 and CDR2 are MNHNY and SVGAGI (reference sequence). V was pared by 6 bases and J by 11 bases, with 22 bases between. The CDR3 DNA is TGTGCCAGCAGAGCGGGGATTACAGGGTTGGGTGCTTTCTTT. Translating it yields CASRAGITGLGAFF.

Many counts were recorded for this clonotype. This rearrangement joins TRBV6-5 to TRBJ2-6; 7 bases are shared with TRBD1. V was clipped by 0 bases and J by 2 bases; unmatched bases: 4. The CDR3 is 17 amino acids. CDR1 and CDR2 (germline): MNHEY, SVGAGI. This chain's CDR3 is CASSYSVTGTGANVLTF. The CDR3 coding sequence is TGTGCCAGCAGTTACTCAGTGACAGGGACTGGGGCCAACGTCCTGACTTTC.

This clonotype was counted only a few times. This chain links TRBV30 with TRBJ1-5; D is perhaps TRBD1 (6 bases). V lost 3 bases and J lost 5, with 11 bases in between. From germline, CDR1 is GTSNPN and CDR2 SVGIG (reference sequence). The CDR3 sequence is 13 residues long. This CDR3 reads CAWSGQPDQPQHF. CDR3 DNA sequence: TGTGCCTGGAGCGGACAGCCCGATCAGCCCCAGCATTTT.

This sequence joins TRBV7-3 and TRBJ1-1; 7 bases agree with TRBD1. V was pared by 2 bases and J by 6 bases, with 6 bases of the junction left unmatched. The V gene's germline CDR1 is SGHTA and CDR2 FQGTGA. The CDR3 sequence is 14 residues long. CDR3 residues: CASSLQGEGAEAFF. The DNA of the CDR3 is TGTGCCAGCAGCTTACAGGGGGAGGGAGCTGAAGCTTTCTTT.

CDR3 DNA sequence: TGTGCCAGCAGTTTAGAACAGGGACTCCCCTCTGGGGCCAACGTCCTGACTTTC. It specifies CASSLEQGLPSGANVLTF. The V and J genes are TRBV27 and TRBJ2-6; the D gene could be TRBD1 or TRBD2 (6 bases each). V was trimmed by 2 bases and J by 0 bases, leaving 14 bases between them. Germline V gene sequence: CDR1 MNHEY, CDR2 SMNVEV (reference sequence). The CDR3 contains 18 residues.

This clonotype occurred a few times. This chain joins TRBV7-9 and TRBJ2-5, with unresolved D. V was trimmed by 3 bases and J by 3 bases, leaving 14 bases between them. There are 15 residues in the CDR3. Germline CDR1 and CDR2: SEHNR and FQNEAQ (reference sequence). The CDR3 here is CASSFEAGWEETQYF. Here the CDR3 DNA reads TGTGCCAGCAGCTTTGAGGCCGGGTGGGAAGAGACCCAGTACTTC. Looking up the rest from reference TRBV7-9 and TRBJ2-5 gives the full variable domain: DTGVSQNPRHKITKRGQNVTFRCDPISEHNRLYWYRQTLGQGPEFLTYFQNEAQLEKSRLLSDRFSAERPKGSFSTLEIQRTEQGDSAMYLCASSFEAGWEETQYFGPGTRLLVL.

This chain joins TRBV18 and TRBJ1-6; possibly TRBD1 for D (5 bases). CDR1 is KGHSH and CDR2 is LQKENI in the germline V gene. V gave up 3 bases and J gave up 9 bases, with 15 bases separating them. CDR3 length: 15 residues. The CDR3 region is CASSPKGLDGSPLHF. In nucleotides, the CDR3 is TGTGCCAGCTCACCCAAGGGGCTGGACGGTTCACCCCTCCACTTT.

This clonotype occurred many times. The gene calls are TRBV5-1 and TRBJ2-1; TRBD1 matches at 8 bases. Per germline, CDR1 SGHRS and CDR2 YFSETQ. V shed 3 bases and J 4 bases; nucleotides not matched to a gene: 6. This CDR3 spans 15 amino acids. As DNA, the CDR3 is TGCGCCAGCAGCTGGGACAGGAGCCTTTACAATGAGCAGTTCTTC. Its protein product is CASSWDRSLYNEQFF.

The chain has TRBV7-3 and TRBJ2-3; no firm D call. Germline lookup yields CDR1 SGHTA and CDR2 FQGTGA. CDR3 length: 13 amino acids. Trimming pared 5 bases from V and 2 bases from J, leaving 8 bases between. CDR3 loop: CASSPRLTDTQYF. In nucleotides, the CDR3 is TGTGCCAGCAGCCCCAGACTCACAGATACGCAGTATTTT.

This clonotype was observed a few times. V gene TRBV12-3 or TRBV12-4 combines with J gene TRBJ2-3, with D possibly TRBD2 on 5 matching bases. V was cut by 5 bases and J by 6 bases, with 6 bases left in between. CDR3 length equals 11 residues. The CDR3 loop reads CASSKRDTQYF. The CDR3 region has the DNA TGTGCCAGCAGTAAGCGGGATACGCAGTATTTT.

This clonotype was detected many times. J is TRBJ1-5 and V is TRBV7-6; no clear D. V was cut by 5 bases and J by 5 bases, with 10 bases left in between. Germline CDR1 reads SGHVS; CDR2 reads FNYEAQ. The CDR3 contains 13 residues. In nucleotides, the CDR3 is TGTGCCAGCAGCCAGAACCTGTATCAGCCCCAGCATTTT. It is translated as CASSQNLYQPQHF.

This chain joins TRBV24-1 and TRBJ2-6; D possibly matches TRBD1 or TRBD2 (5 bases each). Between the trimmed V and J ends, which lost 6 bases and 0 bases, there was a span of 17 bases. The CDR3 runs 18 residues. CDR1 is KGHDR, CDR2 SFDVKD, per germline. DNA of the CDR3: TGTGCCACCAGTCCAACCCCGGGGACCCTCTCTGGGGCCAACGTCCTGACTTTC. Amino acids: CATSPTPGTLSGANVLTF.

The rearrangement joins TRBV12-5 to TRBJ2-5; D is uncertain. Germline V gives CDR1 LGHNT, CDR2 FRNRAP. This CDR3 has 12 residues. V was cut by 0 bases and J by 4 bases, with 3 bases left in between. The CDR3 here is CASGLVRETQYF. The CDR3, as DNA: TGTGCTAGTGGTTTGGTACGAGAGACCCAGTACTTC.

In its sample, this clonotype was seen a few times. The CDR3 sequence is CASSAGSSTDTQYF. DNA of the CDR3: TGCGCCAGCAGTGCAGGTTCTAGCACAGATACGCAGTATTTT. The rearrangement joins TRBV5-1 to TRBJ2-3; no firm D call. Germline loops: CDR1 SGHRS, CDR2 YFSETQ. V was cut by 5 bases and J by 0 bases, with 10 bases left in between. The CDR3 is 14 amino acids.